A selection of T cell receptor beta chains follows, all from one sample in a study of blood T cells in healthy people across ages. TCRdb analysed the 5' RACE reads with MiXCR anew, one entry per CDR3 protein. The profile shows 710,000 or so distinct CDR3 sequences, about a fifth of them singletons. Sequencing was carried out using blood. The receptors derive from a man in his 70s in good health. CDR3s include the opening cysteine and the closing phenylalanine or tryptophan. A D gene is named only where the DNA matches it firmly. Size tells how often a clone was seen (once, few, many) or the class of an expanded clone, and some rows leave it out.

d_gene,abundance,v_gene,j_gene,CDR3nt,CDR3aa
TRBD1,few,TRBV29-1,TRBJ2-3,TGCAGCGTTAGTCAGGGGGCACGGGATACGCAGTATTTT,CSVSQGARDTQYF
-,many,TRBV12-3/TRBV12-4,TRBJ1-3,TGTGCCAACACCGGGGTATATGGAAACACCATATATTTT,CANTGVYGNTIYF
-,-,TRBV25-1,TRBJ2-5,TGTGCCAGCAACGGACACATTCAAGAGACCCAGTACTTC,CASNGHIQETQYF
-,-,TRBV20-1,TRBJ2-1,TGCAGTGCTAGTAGGGGAAGGATGGGAAATGAGCAGTTCTTC,CSASRGRMGNEQFF
-,-,TRBV7-9,TRBJ1-5,TGTGCCAGCAGCTGGGCTTCGGAGCCCCAGCATTTT,CASSWASEPQHF
-,few,TRBV3-1,TRBJ1-2,TGTGCCAGCAGCCAAGTGGGGGGGAGACAGAACTATGGCTACACCTTC,CASSQVGGRQNYGYTF
-,few,TRBV20-1,TRBJ2-7,TGCAGTGCTACTACAGGGAGTCGTTATAACGAGCAGTACTTC,CSATTGSRYNEQYF
-,-,TRBV12-3/TRBV12-4,TRBJ2-7,TGTGCCAGCAGTTTAGGCGGCAGCCCTCCGTACGAGCAGTACTTC,CASSLGGSPPYEQYF
-,-,TRBV29-1,TRBJ1-3,TGCAGCGTGGCCTCCAGAACGTCTGGAAACACCATATATTTT,CSVASRTSGNTIYF
-,few,TRBV12-3/TRBV12-4,TRBJ1-2,TGTGCCAGCACCCTCGGGGTCCGCTATGGCTACACCTTC,CASTLGVRYGYTF
-,-,TRBV29-1,TRBJ2-3,TGCAGCGTTGAAGACGCTCTGCCAGGGCCAGATACGCAGTATTTT,CSVEDALPGPDTQYF
-,-,TRBV25-1,TRBJ1-4,TGTGCCAGCAGTGAATATCGGAGACGCGTTGAAAAACTGTTTTTT,CASSEYRRRVEKLFF
TRBD2,-,TRBV20-1,TRBJ2-5,TGCAGTGCTATTGGGCAGAGGACTAGCGAAGAGACCCAGTACTTC,CSAIGQRTSEETQYF
-,-,TRBV5-6,TRBJ1-2,TGTGCCAGCAGCCCCCTATCCCAAAGACTCTATGGCTACACCTTC,CASSPLSQRLYGYTF
-,-,TRBV6-2/TRBV6-3,TRBJ1-5,TGTGCCAGGAGCGGGAAAAATCAGCCCCAGCATTTT,CARSGKNQPQHF
-,few,TRBV28,TRBJ1-4,TGTGCCAGCAGTTTACTCCCCGAAAAACTGTTTTTT,CASSLLPEKLFF
TRBD1,few,TRBV20-1,TRBJ1-1,TGCAGTGCTAGTCCGAGGGGGCTTGGAGGGAACACTGAAGCTTTCTTT,CSASPRGLGGNTEAFF
TRBD1,-,TRBV30,TRBJ2-1,TGTGCCTACAAAAAGGGACAGGGGAGACAAGGGCAGTTCTTC,CAYKKGQGRQGQFF
-,-,TRBV29-1,TRBJ1-2,TGCAGCGTTGAAGTCGTATCGGGTGGCTACACCTTC,CSVEVVSGGYTF
-,few,TRBV5-1,TRBJ2-3,TGCGCCAGCAGCTTGGGTGACCCAGTCGATACGCAGTATTTT,CASSLGDPVDTQYF
-,-,TRBV15,TRBJ1-1,TGTGCCACCAGCAGTTGGGGCCTGAACACTGAAGCTTTCTTT,CATSSWGLNTEAFF
TRBD1,few,TRBV20-1,TRBJ1-1,TGCAGTGTGCTAAGCGGGACAGGGAGGACTGAAGCTTTCTTT,CSVLSGTGRTEAFF
TRBD1,-,TRBV10-2,TRBJ1-2,TGCGCCAGCACGCCGACAGGGACTAACTATGGCTACACCTTC,CASTPTGTNYGYTF
-,-,TRBV19,TRBJ1-1,TGTGCCAGTAGTAGTCAGGGAAGATACACTGAAGCTTTCTTT,CASSSQGRYTEAFF
-,few,TRBV11-2,TRBJ1-4,TGTGCCAGCAGCTTAGGGCCCCGTGGGGGAAATGAAAAACTGTTTTTT,CASSLGPRGGNEKLFF